This T cell receptor (beta chain) emerged from a study of blood T cell repertoires in COVID-19. For the study at large: COVID-19 samples collected from the United States, Italy and Spain covered acute and convalescent phases. PBMCs, B-cell-depleted T cells, or T cells provided the cDNA or gDNA that made up the material.

Seattle enrolled patients during active infection and tracked them longitudinally. Trimming stripped 5 bases from V and 5 bases from J, with 15 bases between. This CDR3 has 15 residues. Germline CDR1 is LNHNV and CDR2 is YYDKDF (reference sequence). The authors' processing: Nucleated cell counts were estimated from reference gene primer amplification. The repertoire was sequenced with immunoSEQ multiplex PCR; TCRdb's copy has only in-frame clones and lacks some. V and J calls and clone size are given by that table; D and trimming were obtained from the DNA. The sample carries 250,000 to 350,000 clones, 85% to 90% recorded once.

This chain joins TRBV15 and TRBJ1-4; D ambiguous. Sequenced material: peripheral blood. The clonotype was recovered from a woman between 50 and 59 years old with COVID-19, enrolled during active disease. CDR3 nucleotides: TGTGCCACCAGCCCCGGGATTCCCCCCAATGAAAAACTGTTTTTT. This encodes CATSPGIPPNEKLFF.